These T cell receptor beta chains were read from a single sample in a study of blood T cell repertoires in COVID-19. Some clones are missing from TCRdb's copy, which holds only in-frame ones; the method was immunoSEQ multiplex PCR. The table shows some 220,000 clones, with 75% to 90% occurring only once. What was sequenced was PBMCs or T cells enriched from blood (not recorded which). These receptors were taken from a woman aged 40 to 50 with acute COVID-19. CDR3s leave out the opening cysteine and the closing phenylalanine or tryptophan. The order of the fields is V gene, clone size, J gene, CDR3 protein. The listing skips clone size in some rows; elsewhere it reads once, few, many or a size class.

V: TRBV11-2; size: .; J: TRBJ1-3; CDR3: ASSLDRRRSSAGNTIY
V: TRBV28; size: .; J: TRBJ1-1; CDR3: ASSPARGLSTEAF
V: TRBV7-2; size: few; J: TRBJ1-6; CDR3: ASSRDRHSYNSPLH
V: TRBV7-3; size: .; J: TRBJ1-1; CDR3: ASLLGQGSTEAF
V: TRBV9; size: .; J: TRBJ2-3; CDR3: ASTSGADTQY
V: TRBV18; size: .; J: TRBJ2-4; CDR3: ASSPSSAQVKNIQY
V: TRBV12-5; size: .; J: TRBJ1-2; CDR3: ASGFRVLDGYT
V: TRBV6-5; size: .; J: TRBJ1-6; CDR3: ASTPGLYNSPLH
V: TRBV18; size: .; J: TRBJ2-7; CDR3: ASSPRGSGVHEQY
V: TRBV7-2; size: .; J: TRBJ1-2; CDR3: ASSQSGRPTSYT
V: TRBV19; size: .; J: TRBJ1-1; CDR3: ASKWDKNTEAF
V: TRBV5-5; size: .; J: TRBJ1-5; CDR3: ASSLGGDQPQH
V: TRBV15; size: .; J: TRBJ2-3; CDR3: ATSRLQGAQTDTQY
V: TRBV5-6; size: .; J: TRBJ2-5; CDR3: ASSLGGPGETQY
V: TRBV6-5; size: .; J: TRBJ1-2; CDR3: ASTLGRGNYGYT
V: TRBV14; size: .; J: TRBJ2-5; CDR3: ASSQRGTSGGLSQKETQY
V: TRBV5-4; size: .; J: TRBJ1-2; CDR3: ASSSRGGIAYGYT
V: TRBV30; size: .; J: TRBJ1-5; CDR3: AWSRSRSGFGSNQPQH
V: TRBV29-1; size: .; J: TRBJ2-7; CDR3: SVEGSGQGDYEQY
V: TRBV5-6; size: .; J: TRBJ2-5; CDR3: ASSSDWENQETQY
V: TRBV12-3/TRBV12-4; size: once; J: TRBJ1-5; CDR3: ASSRDSNQPQH
V: TRBV9; size: .; J: TRBJ1-1; CDR3: ASSVSGDGGTEAF
V: TRBV2; size: .; J: TRBJ1-4; CDR3: ASSEGLNIWDEKLF
V: TRBV9; size: .; J: TRBJ2-1; CDR3: ASSVEVRGHNEQF
V: TRBV27; size: .; J: TRBJ1-1; CDR3: ASSTGTGGKRNTEAF
V: TRBV18; size: once; J: TRBJ2-1; CDR3: ASQIVTGPRVNEQF
V: TRBV5-6; size: .; J: TRBJ1-1; CDR3: ASSFFSSHRGTEAF
V: TRBV28; size: .; J: TRBJ1-1; CDR3: ASSRWTGALNTEAF
V: TRBV5-8; size: .; J: TRBJ2-2; CDR3: ASSTLGQGNTGELF